Shown below are 20 T cell receptor beta chains from a single sample sequenced in a study of T cell responses to AZD1222 COVID-19 vaccine. TCRdb's table, derived via immunoSEQ multiplex PCR, lists solely in-frame clones and lacks some. The table includes about 92,000 clones, roughly 91% detected once. The specimen was peripheral blood, collected on day 0 of AZD1222 vaccination. The receptors stem from an adult in good health.

The rearrangement uses TRBV27 and TRBJ1-4; possible D gene TRBD1, 5 bases. This CDR3 region has 13 residues. Trimming shortened V by 3 bases and J by 10 bases, and 12 bases separated the two germline ends. CDR1 and CDR2 from the germline V gene are MNHEY and SMNVEV (reference sequence). The CDR3 sequence is CASSFDLGGKLFF. CDR3 coding DNA: TGTGCCAGCAGTTTCGACCTGGGGGGAAAACTGTTTTTT.

V and J are TRBV18 and TRBJ1-1; 7 bases are a match to TRBD1. This CDR3 comprises 15 residues. Germline V CDR1 and CDR2: KGHSH, LQKENI. Trimming took 6 bases from V and 3 from J; bases not matched to a gene: 10. The CDR3, as DNA: TGTGCCAGCTCGGAGAACAGGGGAGGTTACACTGAAGCTTTCTTT. The encoded protein is CASSENRGGYTEAFF.

The chain carries TRBV18 and TRBJ1-6; 7 bases are shared with TRBD1. Germline V gene sequence: CDR1 KGHSH, CDR2 LQKENI. The V segment lost 1 base and the J segment 2 bases; nucleotides outside the gene matches: 5. CDR3 size: 17 residues. DNA of the CDR3: TGTGCCAGCTCACCACGGTCAGGGGGGACCTATAATTCACCCCTCCACTTT. This translates into CASSPRSGGTYNSPLHF.

V usage is TRBV29-1 and J usage is TRBJ2-2, with TRBD1 matching 8 bases. Per the germline V gene, CDR1 is SQVTM and CDR2 is ANQGSEA. The CDR3 loop spans 14 amino acids. J gave up 6 bases and V 7 bases, and 10 bases lay outside the gene matches. CDR3 in amino acids: CSAGKGQGSGELFF. The CDR3 region has the DNA TGCAGCGCCGGGAAAGGACAGGGCTCCGGGGAGCTGTTTTTT.

This clone has more than one count but fewer than ten. The J gene is TRBJ2-2, the V gene TRBV11-2; no firm D call. Germline V gives CDR1 SGHAT, CDR2 FQNNGV. V lost 2 bases and J 7 bases, leaving 14 bases between the germline ends. CDR3 length equals 15 residues. The CDR3 reads CASSLRGLLVGELFF. Here the CDR3 DNA reads TGTGCCAGCAGCTTACGAGGTCTATTGGTCGGGGAGCTGTTTTTT.

The CDR3 protein is CASSYIGSQPQHF. The DNA of the CDR3 is TGTGCCAGCAGTTACATAGGGTCCCAGCCCCAGCATTTT. V and J are TRBV6-5 and TRBJ1-5; D is uncertain. V dropped 2 bases and J dropped 7 bases, with 9 bases sitting between them. CDR3 size: 13 residues. Germline CDR1 reads MNHEY; CDR2 reads SVGAGI.

The V call is TRBV5-1, the J call TRBJ2-4; 8 bases align to TRBD2. After removal of 4 bases from V and 0 bases from J, the junction contained 3 bases not matched to a gene. The CDR3 loop spans 15 amino acids. Germline V gene lookup returns CDR1 SGHRS and CDR2 YFSETQ. CDR3 DNA sequence: TGCGCCAGCAGCCCGAGCGGGAGAGCCAAAAACATTCAGTACTTC. Amino acids: CASSPSGRAKNIQYF.

The genes are TRBV28 and TRBJ1-6; D ambiguous. V was pared by 8 bases and J by 0 bases, with 8 bases between. Germline V gives CDR1 MDHEN, CDR2 SYDVKM. This CDR3 has 14 residues. CDR3 in DNA: TGTGCCAGCGCTGCGAGCTCCTATAATTCACCCCTCCACTTT. This translates into CASAASSYNSPLHF.

The genes are TRBV2 and TRBJ1-1; the match to TRBD1 covers 7 bases. Germline CDR1 SNHLY, CDR2 FYNNEI. CDR3 length equals 14 residues. The J segment lost 4 bases and the V segment lost 6 bases, leaving 8 bases of the junction unmatched. In DNA form, the CDR3 reads TGTGCCAGCAGCCAACAGGGGCCGAGCACTGAAGCTTTCTTT. Translated, it gives CASSQQGPSTEAFF.

The genes are TRBV7-9 and TRBJ2-1; 8 nucleotides match TRBD2. V dropped 8 bases and J dropped 4; count of bases not matched to a gene: 10. The CDR3 spans 15 residues. The germline CDR1 and CDR2 sequences are SEHNR and FQNEAQ (reference sequence). The CDR3 bases are TGTGCCAGCCAGCTGGCTAGCGGGCCATACAATGAGCAGTTCTTC. Amino acid sequence: CASQLASGPYNEQFF.

The chain recombines TRBV18 with TRBJ1-1; D possibly corresponds to TRBD1 (5 bases). Germline V gives CDR1 KGHSH, CDR2 LQKENI. The CDR3 spans 15 residues. With 0 bases removed from V and 5 bases from J, the gap between germline ends came to 13 bases. The CDR3 spells CASSPPARVGTEAFF. In nucleotides, the CDR3 is TGTGCCAGCTCACCACCGGCCAGGGTCGGAACTGAAGCTTTCTTT.

The count of this clone is one. This chain connects TRBV18 to TRBJ1-6; D gene unclear. Looked up from germline, CDR1 is KGHSH and CDR2 is LQKENI. The CDR3 runs to 15 residues. Trimming stripped 6 bases from V and 5 bases from J, with 14 bases between. CDR3 sequence (DNA): TGTGCCAGCTCTCCTCTTAGGGCGAATAATTCACCCCTCCACTTT. Translating gives CASSPLRANNSPLHF.

The J gene is TRBJ2-7, the V gene TRBV28; unclear D gene. Germline V lookup: CDR1 MDHEN, CDR2 SYDVKM. V was shortened by 7 bases and J by 0 bases, with 7 bases between the two germline ends. CDR3 length: 12 amino acids. This CDR3 reads CASTRSSYEQYF. The CDR3 DNA is TGTGCCAGCACGAGGAGCTCCTACGAGCAGTACTTC.

V is TRBV7-9 and J is TRBJ2-5; the D is unclear. CDR3 size: 13 residues. V lost 5 bases and J 3 bases, leaving 10 bases between the germline ends. Germline-derived CDR1 and CDR2 are SEHNR and FQNEAQ (reference sequence). In DNA form, the CDR3 reads TGTGCCAGCAGCCAAAACTGGGAAGAGACCCAGTACTTC. It yields the protein CASSQNWEETQYF.

The chain joins TRBV3-1 (or the pseudogene TRBV3-2) to TRBJ2-2; TRBD2 might be the D (6 bases). The CDR3 has 16 amino acids. Germline V gene lookup returns CDR1 LGHDT and CDR2 YNNKEL (reference sequence). V was clipped by 1 base and J by 5 bases, with 14 bases between them. The CDR3 sequence: CASSQGVLGTTGELFF. The DNA for the CDR3 is TGTGCCAGCAGCCAAGGGGTCCTGGGGACTACCGGGGAGCTGTTTTTT.

This chain connects TRBV12-3 or TRBV12-4 to TRBJ1-6, with a tentative D call TRBD1 (6 bases). The CDR3 extends over 12 amino acids. V was cut by 4 bases and J by 11 bases, with 9 bases left in between. The CDR3 here is CASSYREPPLHF. Written as DNA, the CDR3 is TGTGCCAGCAGTTACAGGGAGCCACCCCTCCACTTT.

This rearrangement joins TRBV5-5 to TRBJ2-2, with D tentatively TRBD1 (5 bases). This CDR3 is built from 16 residues. Germline assignment: CDR1 SGHKS and CDR2 YYEKEE (reference sequence). The germline V and J ends were trimmed by 2 bases and 6 bases, with 17 bases remaining between them. CDR3 nucleotides: TGTGCCAGCAGCTTCGACCTTTTAGGGGCCGCCGGGGAGCTGTTTTTT. Its protein product is CASSFDLLGAAGELFF.

This chain joins TRBV27 and TRBJ1-3; 7 bases map to TRBD1. CDR3 length equals 14 residues. V lost 4 bases and J lost 8; bases outside the gene matches: 8. Germline CDR1 MNHEY, CDR2 SMNVEV (reference sequence). The CDR3 protein is CASSSSPDRDTIYF. CDR3 nucleotide sequence: TGTGCCAGCAGTTCCTCGCCCGACAGGGACACCATATATTTT.

In this sample, this clone turned up once. The chain joins TRBV18 to TRBJ1-2; 9 bases map to TRBD1. The CDR3 runs to 14 residues. J was trimmed by 8 bases and V by 1 base; bases with no gene match: 5. Germline CDR1 is KGHSH and CDR2 is LQKENI. The CDR3 DNA reads TGTGCCAGCTCACCACGGACAGGGGAGAGAGGCTACACCTTC. Protein: CASSPRTGERGYTF.

J is TRBJ1-2 and V is TRBV10-3, with TRBD1 as a possible D gene (5 bases). Between the trimmed V and J ends, which lost 4 bases and 5 bases, there was a span of 17 bases. The CDR3 length is 15 residues. Per the germline V gene, CDR1 is ENHRY and CDR2 is SYGVKD. Here the CDR3 reads CAISGGTVGLYGYTF. The DNA of the CDR3 is TGTGCCATCAGTGGAGGGACCGTGGGCTTATATGGCTACACCTTC.